This T cell receptor beta chain was identified in a study of blood T cell repertoires in COVID-19. Seattle's enrolled individuals joined amid active infection and were then monitored longitudinally. The CDR3 contains 14 residues. Trimming at V came to 4 bases and at J to 8 bases, leaving 8 bases not matched to a gene. Germline loops: CDR1 KGHSH, CDR2 LQKENI. Libraries were prepared by immunoSEQ multiplex PCR; TCRdb keeps only in-frame clonotypes and omits some of them. The table records 96,000 or so clones, 80% to 90% of them present only once. The sample consisted of peripheral blood. The chain recombines TRBV18 with TRBJ1-1, with 9 bases matching TRBD1. The TCR originated in an elderly man with COVID-19, enrolled during active disease. This CDR3 reads CASSRDPGTGEAFF. As DNA, the CDR3 is TGTGCCAGCTCACGAGACCCTGGGACAGGGGAAGCTTTCTTT.